This TCR beta chain originates from a study of monozygotic twins with inflammatory bowel disease. Points from the study as a whole: In the analysis, different T cell subtypes could not be told apart. Support for any single strong IBD-associated signal or clonotype was not found.

A word on this clonotype: Its antigen is currently unknown.

TCRdb re-called the 5' RACE reads; every CDR3 protein appears as one record, without DNA. This repertoire includes 140,000 to 150,000 distinct CDR3 sequences. The CDR3 is 13 residues long. Germline V gene sequence: CDR1 MGHDK, CDR2 SYGVNS. This receptor was identified in a human donor with ulcerative colitis or Crohn's disease, or a healthy co-twin of an affected twin (not recorded which). The V gene is TRBV25-1, the J gene TRBJ2-5; the D call from TCRdb, TRBD1, cannot be confirmed without DNA. The sequencing sample was made of blood. The CDR3 sequence: CASSERGWETQYF. The complete variable domain, with remaining parts taken from reference TRBV25-1 and TRBJ2-5, reads EADIYQTPRYLVIGTGKKITLECSQTMGHDKMYWYQQDPGMELHLIHYSYGVNSTEKGDLSSESTVSRIRTEHFPLTLESARPSHTSQYLCASSERGWETQYFGPGTRLLVL.